This T cell receptor beta chain appears in the sequencing data of a study of blood T cells in healthy people across ages. The CDR3 runs 20 residues. Trimming cost V 4 bases and J 11 bases; bases outside gene matches: 24. CDR1 LGHDT and CDR2 YNNKEL come from the germline V gene (reference sequence). Using a J-beta primer mix together with a sample-barcoded 5' primer, a second PCR was run for roughly 6 to 11 cycles. In TCRdb, the 5' RACE reads were re-called with MiXCR into one record per CDR3 protein. The repertoire holds 780,000 or so distinct CDR3 sequences, with 40% to 65% as singletons. Findings and limits, study-wide: Both naive CD4+ cell counts and diversity were greater in long-lived donors than in aged donors. Age brought a roughly linear fall in TCR beta diversity measured per million T cells. Observed TCR beta diversity showed a strong correlation with the percentage of naive T cells as measured by flow cytometry.

To note about this clonotype: Its antigen is as yet unknown.

The rearrangement joins TRBV3-1 to TRBJ2-5, with 14 bases fitting TRBD2. Sequencing was done on a sample of blood. The TCR was taken from an elderly man in good health. CDR3 DNA sequence: TGTGCCAGCAGCCTAGAATCCGGGACTAGCGGGAGTCCGGGTGTGGATGAGCAGTACTTC. Protein: CASSLESGTSGSPGVDEQYF.